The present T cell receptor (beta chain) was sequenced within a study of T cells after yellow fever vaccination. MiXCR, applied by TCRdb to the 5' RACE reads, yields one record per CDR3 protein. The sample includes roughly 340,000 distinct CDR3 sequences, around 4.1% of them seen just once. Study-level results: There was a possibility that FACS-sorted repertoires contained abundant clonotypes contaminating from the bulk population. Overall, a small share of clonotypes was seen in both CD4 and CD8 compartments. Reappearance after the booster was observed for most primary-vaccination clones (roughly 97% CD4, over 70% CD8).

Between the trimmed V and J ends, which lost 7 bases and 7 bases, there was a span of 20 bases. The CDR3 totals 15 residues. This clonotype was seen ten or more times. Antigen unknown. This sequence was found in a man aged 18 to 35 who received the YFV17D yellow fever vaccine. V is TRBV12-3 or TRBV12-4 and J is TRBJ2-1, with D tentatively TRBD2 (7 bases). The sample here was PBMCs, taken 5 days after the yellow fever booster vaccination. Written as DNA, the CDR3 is TGTGCCAGCACCAACCCCGGGGGGCCTAGTAATGAGCAGTTCTTC. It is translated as CASTNPGGPSNEQFF.